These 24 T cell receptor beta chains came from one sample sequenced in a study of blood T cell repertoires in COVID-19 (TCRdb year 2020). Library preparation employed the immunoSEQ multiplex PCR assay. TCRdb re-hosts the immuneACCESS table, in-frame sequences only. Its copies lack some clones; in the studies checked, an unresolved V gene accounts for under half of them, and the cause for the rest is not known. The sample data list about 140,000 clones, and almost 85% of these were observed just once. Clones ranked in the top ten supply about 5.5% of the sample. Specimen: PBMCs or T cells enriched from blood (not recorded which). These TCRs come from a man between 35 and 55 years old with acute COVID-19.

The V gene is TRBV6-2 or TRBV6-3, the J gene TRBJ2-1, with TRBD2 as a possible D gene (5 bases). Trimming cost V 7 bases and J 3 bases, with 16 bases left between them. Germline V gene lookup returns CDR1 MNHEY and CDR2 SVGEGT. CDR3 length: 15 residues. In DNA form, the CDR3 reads TGTGCCAGCAACCCGGACTCGCCCCTCTACAATGAGCAGTTCTTC. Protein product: CASNPDSPLYNEQFF.

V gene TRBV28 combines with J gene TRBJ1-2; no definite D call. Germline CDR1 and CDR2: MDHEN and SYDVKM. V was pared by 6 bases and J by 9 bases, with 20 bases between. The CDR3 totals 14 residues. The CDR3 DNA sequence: TGTGCCAGCAGATCTGGCCCCGAATTGGTTCGCTACACCTTC. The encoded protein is CASRSGPELVRYTF.

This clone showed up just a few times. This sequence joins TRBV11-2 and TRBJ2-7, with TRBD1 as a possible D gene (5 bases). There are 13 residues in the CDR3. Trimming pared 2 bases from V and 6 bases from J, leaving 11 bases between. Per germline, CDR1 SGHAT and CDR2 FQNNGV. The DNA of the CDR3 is TGTGCCAGCAGCTTATTGATGGGGCTCGAGCAGTACTTC. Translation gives CASSLLMGLEQYF.

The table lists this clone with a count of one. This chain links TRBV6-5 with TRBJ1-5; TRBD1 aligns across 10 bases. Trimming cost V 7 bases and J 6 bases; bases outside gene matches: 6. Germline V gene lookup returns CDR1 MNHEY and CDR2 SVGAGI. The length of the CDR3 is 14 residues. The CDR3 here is CASTDRGLGQPQHF. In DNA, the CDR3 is TGTGCCAGCACCGACAGGGGGCTAGGTCAGCCCCAGCATTTT.

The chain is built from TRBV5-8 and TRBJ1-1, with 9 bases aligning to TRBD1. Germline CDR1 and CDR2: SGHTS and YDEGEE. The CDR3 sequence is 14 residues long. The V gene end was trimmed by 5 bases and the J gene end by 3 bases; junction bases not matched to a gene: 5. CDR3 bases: TGTGCCAGCAGGATACAGGGGGCTTACACTGAAGCTTTCTTT. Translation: CASRIQGAYTEAFF.

CDR3 loop: CASSRSQGGEQYF. CDR3 nucleotides: TGTGCCAGCTCACGCTCCCAGGGGGGAGAGCAGTACTTC. The J gene is TRBJ2-7, the V gene TRBV18, with D tentatively TRBD1 (7 bases). Between the trimmed V and J ends, which lost 4 bases and 7 bases, there was a span of 14 bases. The CDR3 is 13 residues long. Germline V gene sequence: CDR1 KGHSH, CDR2 LQKENI.

This CDR3 is CASSKESGGNGPGNTIYF. The CDR3 coding sequence is TGTGCCAGCAGCAAAGAGTCCGGGGGGAACGGGCCTGGAAACACCATATATTTT. The chain has TRBV21-1 and TRBJ1-3. TRBV21-1 is a known pseudogene. The CDR3 is 18 amino acids.

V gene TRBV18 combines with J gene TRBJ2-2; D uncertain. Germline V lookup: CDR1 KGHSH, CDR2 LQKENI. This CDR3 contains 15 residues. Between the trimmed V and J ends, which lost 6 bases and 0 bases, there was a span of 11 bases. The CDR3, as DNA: TGTGCCAGCTCTCTACAGACCTCGAACACCGGGGAGCTGTTTTTT. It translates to CASSLQTSNTGELFF.

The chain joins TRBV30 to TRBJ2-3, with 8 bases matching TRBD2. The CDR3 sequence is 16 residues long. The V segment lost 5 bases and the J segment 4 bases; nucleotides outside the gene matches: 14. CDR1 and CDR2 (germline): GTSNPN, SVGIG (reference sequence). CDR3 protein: CAWGGTSSRLPDTQYF. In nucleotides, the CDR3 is TGTGCCTGGGGGGGGACTAGTTCTCGGCTTCCAGATACGCAGTATTTT.

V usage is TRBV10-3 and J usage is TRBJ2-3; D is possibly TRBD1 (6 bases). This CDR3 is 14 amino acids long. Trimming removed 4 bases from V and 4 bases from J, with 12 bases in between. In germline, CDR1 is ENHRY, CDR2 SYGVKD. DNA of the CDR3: TGTGCCATCAGTGGCCAGGGGCGATCAGATACGCAGTATTTT. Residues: CAISGQGRSDTQYF.

The CDR3 region is CASSLDSGVAGELFF. In nucleotides, the CDR3 is TGTGCCAGCAGCTTAGATTCCGGGGTCGCCGGGGAGCTGTTTTTT. The V gene is TRBV13, the J gene TRBJ2-2, with a possible D match to TRBD2 (5 bases). Germline CDR1 PRHDT, CDR2 FYEKMQ (reference sequence). CDR3 length equals 15 residues. V was clipped by 1 base and J by 6 bases, with 12 bases between them.

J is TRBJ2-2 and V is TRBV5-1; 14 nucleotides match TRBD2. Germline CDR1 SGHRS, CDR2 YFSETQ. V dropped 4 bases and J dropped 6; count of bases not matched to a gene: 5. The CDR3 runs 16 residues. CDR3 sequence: CASSIRTSGGSGELFF. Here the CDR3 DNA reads TGCGCCAGCAGCATCCGGACTAGCGGGGGGTCCGGGGAGCTGTTTTTT.

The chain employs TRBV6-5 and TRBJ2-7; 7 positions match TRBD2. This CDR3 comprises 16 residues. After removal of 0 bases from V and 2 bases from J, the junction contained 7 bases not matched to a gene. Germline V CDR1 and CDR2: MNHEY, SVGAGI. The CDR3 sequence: CASSYSRLAEAYEQYF. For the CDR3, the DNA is TGTGCCAGCAGTTACTCTAGACTAGCAGAAGCCTACGAGCAGTACTTC.

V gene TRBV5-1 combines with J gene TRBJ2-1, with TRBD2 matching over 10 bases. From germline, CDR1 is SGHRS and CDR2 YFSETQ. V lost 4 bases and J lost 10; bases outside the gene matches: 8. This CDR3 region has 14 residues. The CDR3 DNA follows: TGCGCCAGCAGCCCGGGACTAGCGCTCGGGGAGCAGTTCTTC. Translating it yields CASSPGLALGEQFF.

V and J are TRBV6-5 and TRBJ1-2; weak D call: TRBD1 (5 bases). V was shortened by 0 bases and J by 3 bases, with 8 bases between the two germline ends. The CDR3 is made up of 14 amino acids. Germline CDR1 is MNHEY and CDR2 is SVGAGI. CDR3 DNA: TGTGCCAGCAGTTACTCGCCAGGGTACTATGGCTACACCTTC. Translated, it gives CASSYSPGYYGYTF.

The CDR3 DNA follows: TGTGCCAGCGGGCTAGCGGGAGAACCCAATGAGCAGTTCTTC. It yields the protein CASGLAGEPNEQFF. The V call is TRBV7-2, the J call TRBJ2-1; 10 bases are shared with TRBD2. V lost 8 bases to trimming and J lost 6 bases; unmatched junction nucleotides: 7. Germline CDR1 reads SGHTA; CDR2 reads FQGNSA. The CDR3 has 14 amino acids.

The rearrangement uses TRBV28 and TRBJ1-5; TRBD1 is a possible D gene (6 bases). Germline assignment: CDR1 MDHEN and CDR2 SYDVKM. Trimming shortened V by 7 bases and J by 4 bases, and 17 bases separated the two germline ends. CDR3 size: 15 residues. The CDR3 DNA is TGTGCCAGCACTCTAGGGGGGGAAGGAAATCAGCCCCAGCATTTT. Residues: CASTLGGEGNQPQHF.

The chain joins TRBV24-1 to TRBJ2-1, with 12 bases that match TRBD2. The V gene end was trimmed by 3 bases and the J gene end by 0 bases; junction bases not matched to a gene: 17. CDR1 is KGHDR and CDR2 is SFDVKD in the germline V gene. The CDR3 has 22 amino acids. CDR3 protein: CATSDPNPRLAGAGSSYNEQFF. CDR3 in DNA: TGTGCCACCAGTGATCCAAACCCACGACTAGCGGGAGCAGGGAGCTCCTACAATGAGCAGTTCTTC.

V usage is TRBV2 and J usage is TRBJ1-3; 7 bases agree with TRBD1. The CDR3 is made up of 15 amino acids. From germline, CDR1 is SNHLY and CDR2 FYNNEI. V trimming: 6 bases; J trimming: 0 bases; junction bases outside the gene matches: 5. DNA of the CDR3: TGTGCCAGCAGCGGGGACAGCGACTCTGGAAACACCATATATTTT. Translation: CASSGDSDSGNTIYF.

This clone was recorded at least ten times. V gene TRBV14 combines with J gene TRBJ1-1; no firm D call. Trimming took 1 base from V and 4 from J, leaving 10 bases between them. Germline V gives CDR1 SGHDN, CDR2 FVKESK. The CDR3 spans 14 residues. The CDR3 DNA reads TGTGCCAGCAGCCAAGTGAGAGGAAGCACTGAAGCTTTCTTT. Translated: CASSQVRGSTEAFF.

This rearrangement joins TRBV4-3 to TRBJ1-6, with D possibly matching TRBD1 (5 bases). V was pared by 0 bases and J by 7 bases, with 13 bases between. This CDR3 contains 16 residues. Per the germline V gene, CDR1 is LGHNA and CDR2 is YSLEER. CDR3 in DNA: TGCGCCAGCAGCCAAGATCGGGAGGGGACCAATTCACCCCTCCACTTT. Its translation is CASSQDREGTNSPLHF.

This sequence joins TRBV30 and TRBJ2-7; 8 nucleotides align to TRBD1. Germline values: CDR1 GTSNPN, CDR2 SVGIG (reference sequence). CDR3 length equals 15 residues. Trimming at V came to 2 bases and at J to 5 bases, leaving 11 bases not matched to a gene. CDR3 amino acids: CAWSRGQAEFNEQYF. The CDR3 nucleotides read TGTGCCTGGAGTCGGGGACAGGCGGAATTCAACGAGCAGTACTTC. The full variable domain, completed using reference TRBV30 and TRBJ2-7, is SQTIHQWPATLVQPVGSPLSLECTVEGTSNPNLYWYRQAAGRGLQLLFYSVGIGQISSEVPQNLSASRPQDRQFILSSKKLLLSDSGFYLCAWSRGQAEFNEQYFGPGTRLTVT.

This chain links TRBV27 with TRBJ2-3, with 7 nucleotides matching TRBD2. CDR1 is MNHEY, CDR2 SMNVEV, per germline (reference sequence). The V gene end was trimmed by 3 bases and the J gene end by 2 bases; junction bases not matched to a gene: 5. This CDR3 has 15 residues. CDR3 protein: CASSFKRDYTDTQYF. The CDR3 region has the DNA TGTGCCAGCAGTTTTAAGCGGGATTACACAGATACGCAGTATTTT.

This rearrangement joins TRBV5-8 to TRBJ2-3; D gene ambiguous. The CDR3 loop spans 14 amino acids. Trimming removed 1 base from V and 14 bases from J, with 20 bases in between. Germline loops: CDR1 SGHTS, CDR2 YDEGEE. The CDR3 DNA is TGTGCCAGCAGCTTGCCCCTAGGCGGCTACCCGGCGTATTTT. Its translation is CASSLPLGGYPAYF.